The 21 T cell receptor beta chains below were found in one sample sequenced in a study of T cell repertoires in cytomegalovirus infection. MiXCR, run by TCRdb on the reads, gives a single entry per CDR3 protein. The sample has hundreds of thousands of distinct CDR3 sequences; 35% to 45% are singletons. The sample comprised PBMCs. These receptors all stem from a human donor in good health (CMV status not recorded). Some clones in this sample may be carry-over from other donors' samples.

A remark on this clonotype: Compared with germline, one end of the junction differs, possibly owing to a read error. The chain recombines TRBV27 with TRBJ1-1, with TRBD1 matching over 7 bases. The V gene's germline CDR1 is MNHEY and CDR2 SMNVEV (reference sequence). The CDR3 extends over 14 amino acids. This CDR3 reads CTSSPQGWNTEAFF. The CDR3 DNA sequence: TGTACCAGCAGTCCACAGGGGTGGAACACTGAAGCTTTCTTT.

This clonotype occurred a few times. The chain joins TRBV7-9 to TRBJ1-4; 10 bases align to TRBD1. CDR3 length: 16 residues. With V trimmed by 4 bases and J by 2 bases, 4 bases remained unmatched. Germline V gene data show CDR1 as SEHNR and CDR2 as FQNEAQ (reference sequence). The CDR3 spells CASSWPGQGTNEKLFF. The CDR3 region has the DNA TGTGCCAGCAGCTGGCCGGGACAGGGGACTAATGAAAAACTGTTTTTT. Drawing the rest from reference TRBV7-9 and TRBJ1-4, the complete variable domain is DTGVSQNPRHKITKRGQNVTFRCDPISEHNRLYWYRQTLGQGPEFLTYFQNEAQLEKSRLLSDRFSAERPKGSFSTLEIQRTEQGDSAMYLCASSWPGQGTNEKLFFGSGTQLSVL.

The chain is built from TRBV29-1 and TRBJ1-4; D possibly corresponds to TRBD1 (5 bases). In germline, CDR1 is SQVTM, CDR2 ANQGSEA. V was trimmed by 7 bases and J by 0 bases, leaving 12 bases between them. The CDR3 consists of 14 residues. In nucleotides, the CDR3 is TGCAGCGGAGGGCAAGGGGCAACTAATGAAAAACTGTTTTTT. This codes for CSGGQGATNEKLFF.

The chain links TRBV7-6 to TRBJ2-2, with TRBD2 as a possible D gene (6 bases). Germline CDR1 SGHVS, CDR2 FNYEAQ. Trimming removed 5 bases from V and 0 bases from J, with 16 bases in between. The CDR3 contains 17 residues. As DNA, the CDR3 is TGTGCCAGCAGCCCGGAGGGACGGAGCCCGAACACCGGGGAGCTGTTTTTT. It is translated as CASSPEGRSPNTGELFF.

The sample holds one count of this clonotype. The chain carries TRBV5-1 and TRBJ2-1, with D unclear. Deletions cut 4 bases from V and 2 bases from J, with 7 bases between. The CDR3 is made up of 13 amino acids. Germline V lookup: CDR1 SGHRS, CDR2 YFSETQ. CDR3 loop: CASSLNAYNEQFF. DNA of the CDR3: TGCGCCAGCAGCCTGAACGCCTACAATGAGCAGTTCTTC.

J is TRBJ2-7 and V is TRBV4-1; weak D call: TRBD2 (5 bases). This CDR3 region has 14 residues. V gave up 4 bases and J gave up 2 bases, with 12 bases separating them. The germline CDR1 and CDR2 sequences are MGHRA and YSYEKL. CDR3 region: CASSLGWGAYEQYF. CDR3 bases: TGCGCCAGCAGCCTAGGTTGGGGAGCCTACGAGCAGTACTTC.

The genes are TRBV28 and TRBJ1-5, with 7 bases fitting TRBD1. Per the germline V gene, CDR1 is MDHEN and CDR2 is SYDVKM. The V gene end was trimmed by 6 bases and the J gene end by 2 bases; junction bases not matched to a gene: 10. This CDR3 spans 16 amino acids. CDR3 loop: CASRPLRDRGNQPQHF. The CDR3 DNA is TGTGCCAGCAGACCTCTCCGAGACAGGGGCAATCAGCCCCAGCATTTT.

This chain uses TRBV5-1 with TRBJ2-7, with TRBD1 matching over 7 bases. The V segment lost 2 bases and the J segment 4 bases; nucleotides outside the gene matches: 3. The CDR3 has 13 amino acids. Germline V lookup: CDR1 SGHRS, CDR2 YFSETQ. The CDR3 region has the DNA TGCGCCAGCAGCTTCCCGGACAGGTACGAGCAGTACTTC. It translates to CASSFPDRYEQYF.

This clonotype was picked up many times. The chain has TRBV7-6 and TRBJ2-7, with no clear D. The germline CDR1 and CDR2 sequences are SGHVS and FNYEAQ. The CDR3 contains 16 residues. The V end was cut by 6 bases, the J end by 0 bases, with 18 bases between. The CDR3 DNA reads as TGTGCCAGCAGTCCGACCCCTGGAGTTAGCTCCTACGAGCAGTACTTC. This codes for CASSPTPGVSSYEQYF.

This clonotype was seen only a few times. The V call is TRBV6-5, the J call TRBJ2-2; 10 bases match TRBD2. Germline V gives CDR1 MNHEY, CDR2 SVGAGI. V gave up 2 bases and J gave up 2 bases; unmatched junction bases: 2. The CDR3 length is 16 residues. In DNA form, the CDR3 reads TGTGCCAGCAGTTACCGGACTAGCGGAAACACCGGGGAGCTGTTTTTT. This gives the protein CASSYRTSGNTGELFF.

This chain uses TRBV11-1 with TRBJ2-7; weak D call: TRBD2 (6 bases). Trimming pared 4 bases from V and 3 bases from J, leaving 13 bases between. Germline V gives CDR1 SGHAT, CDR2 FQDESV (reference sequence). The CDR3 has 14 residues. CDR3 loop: CASSSPGGRYEQYF. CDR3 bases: TGTGCCAGCAGCTCCCCCGGGGGTCGCTACGAGCAGTACTTC.

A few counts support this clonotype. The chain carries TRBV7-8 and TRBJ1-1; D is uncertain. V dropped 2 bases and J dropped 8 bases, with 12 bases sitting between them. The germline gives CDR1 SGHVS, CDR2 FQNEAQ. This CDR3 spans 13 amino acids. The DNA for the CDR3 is TGTGCCAGCAGCTTATTCCCCACCTCCGAAGCTTTCTTT. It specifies CASSLFPTSEAFF.

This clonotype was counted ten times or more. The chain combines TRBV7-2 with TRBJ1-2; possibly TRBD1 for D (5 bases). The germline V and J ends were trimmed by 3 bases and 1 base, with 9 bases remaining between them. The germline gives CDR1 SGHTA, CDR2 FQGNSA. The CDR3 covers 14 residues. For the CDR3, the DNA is TGTGCCAGCAGCTTCGCAGGGAGTAACTATGGCTACACCTTC. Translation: CASSFAGSNYGYTF.

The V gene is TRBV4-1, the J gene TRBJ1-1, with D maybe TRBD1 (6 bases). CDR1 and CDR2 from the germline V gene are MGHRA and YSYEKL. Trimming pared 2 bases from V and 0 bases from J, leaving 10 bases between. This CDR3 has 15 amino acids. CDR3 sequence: CASSQLQGMNTEAFF. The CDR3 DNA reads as TGCGCCAGCAGCCAATTACAGGGTATGAACACTGAAGCTTTCTTT.

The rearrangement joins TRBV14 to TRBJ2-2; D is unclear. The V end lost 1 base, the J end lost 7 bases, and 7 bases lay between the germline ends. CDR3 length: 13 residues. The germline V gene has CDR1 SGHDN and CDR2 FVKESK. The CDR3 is CASSQAILGELFF. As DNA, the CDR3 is TGTGCCAGCAGCCAAGCCATACTCGGGGAGCTGTTTTTT.

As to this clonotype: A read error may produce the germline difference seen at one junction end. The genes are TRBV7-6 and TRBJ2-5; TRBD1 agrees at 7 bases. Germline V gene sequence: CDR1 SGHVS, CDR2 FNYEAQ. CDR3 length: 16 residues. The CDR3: CASSSGTAVSAATQSF. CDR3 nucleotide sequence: TGTGCTAGCAGCTCGGGGACAGCGGTTTCGGCTGCGACCCAGTCCTTC.

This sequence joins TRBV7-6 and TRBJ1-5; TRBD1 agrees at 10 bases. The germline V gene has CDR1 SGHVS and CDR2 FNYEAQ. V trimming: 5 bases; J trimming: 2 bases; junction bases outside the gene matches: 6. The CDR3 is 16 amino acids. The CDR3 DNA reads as TGTGCCAGCAGCGGGACAGGGGCTCTGGGCAATCAGCCCCAGCATTTT. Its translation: CASSGTGALGNQPQHF.

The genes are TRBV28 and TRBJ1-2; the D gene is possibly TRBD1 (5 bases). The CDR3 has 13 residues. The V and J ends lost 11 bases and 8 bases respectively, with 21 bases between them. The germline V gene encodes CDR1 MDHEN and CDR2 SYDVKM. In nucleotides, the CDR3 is TGTGCCGGGGCTGGCGAAGGGGTATACGGCTACACCTTC. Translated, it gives CAGAGEGVYGYTF.

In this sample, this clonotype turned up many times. The CDR3 sequence is CASSLVAGGSDTQYF. For the CDR3, the DNA is TGTGCCAGCAGCTTAGTAGCAGGGGGATCAGATACGCAGTATTTT. This chain links TRBV7-2 with TRBJ2-3, with 7 bases identical to TRBD1. There are 15 residues in the CDR3. CDR1 SGHTA and CDR2 FQGNSA come from the germline V gene. V shed 1 base, J shed 4 bases, and the junction held 5 bases outside the gene matches.

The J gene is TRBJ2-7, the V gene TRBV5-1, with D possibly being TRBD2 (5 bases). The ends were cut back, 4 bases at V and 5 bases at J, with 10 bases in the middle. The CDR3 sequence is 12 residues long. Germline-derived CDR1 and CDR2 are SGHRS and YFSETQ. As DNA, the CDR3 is TGCGCCAGCAGCATTAGCGATGACGAGCAGTACTTC. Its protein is CASSISDDEQYF.

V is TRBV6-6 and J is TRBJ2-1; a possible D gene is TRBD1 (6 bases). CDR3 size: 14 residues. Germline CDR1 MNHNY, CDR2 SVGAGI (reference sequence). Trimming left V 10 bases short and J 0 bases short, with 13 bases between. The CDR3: CATRGVYSYNEQFF. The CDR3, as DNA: TGTGCCACCAGGGGTGTTTACTCCTACAATGAGCAGTTCTTC.